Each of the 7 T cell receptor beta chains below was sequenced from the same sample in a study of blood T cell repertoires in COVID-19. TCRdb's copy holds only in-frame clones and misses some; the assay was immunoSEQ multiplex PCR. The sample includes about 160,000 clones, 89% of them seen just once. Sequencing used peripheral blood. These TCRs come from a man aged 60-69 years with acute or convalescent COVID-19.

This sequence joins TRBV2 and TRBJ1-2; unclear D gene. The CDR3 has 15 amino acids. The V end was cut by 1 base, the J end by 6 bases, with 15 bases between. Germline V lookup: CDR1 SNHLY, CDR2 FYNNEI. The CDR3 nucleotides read TGTGCCAGCAGTGAAGATAGGTGGGGAGGGAATGGCTACACCTTC. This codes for CASSEDRWGGNGYTF.

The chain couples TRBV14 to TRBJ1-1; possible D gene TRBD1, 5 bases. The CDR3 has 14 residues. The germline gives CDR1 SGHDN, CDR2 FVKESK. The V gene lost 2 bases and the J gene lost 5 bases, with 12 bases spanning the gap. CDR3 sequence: CASSQRGSVTEAFF. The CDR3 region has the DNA TGTGCCAGCAGCCAAAGGGGTTCGGTTACTGAAGCTTTCTTT.

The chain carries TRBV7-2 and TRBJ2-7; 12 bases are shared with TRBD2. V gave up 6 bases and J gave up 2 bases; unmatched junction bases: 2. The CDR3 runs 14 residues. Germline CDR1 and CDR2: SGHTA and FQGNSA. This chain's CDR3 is CASSRTSGAYEQYF. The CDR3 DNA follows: TGTGCCAGCAGTCGGACTAGCGGGGCCTACGAGCAGTACTTC.

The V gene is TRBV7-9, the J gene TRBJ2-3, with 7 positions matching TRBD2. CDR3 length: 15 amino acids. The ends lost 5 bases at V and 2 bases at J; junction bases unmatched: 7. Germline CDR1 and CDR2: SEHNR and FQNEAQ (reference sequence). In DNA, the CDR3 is TGTGCCAGCAGCCGAGTGGCGGGGGTCACAGATACGCAGTATTTT. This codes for CASSRVAGVTDTQYF.

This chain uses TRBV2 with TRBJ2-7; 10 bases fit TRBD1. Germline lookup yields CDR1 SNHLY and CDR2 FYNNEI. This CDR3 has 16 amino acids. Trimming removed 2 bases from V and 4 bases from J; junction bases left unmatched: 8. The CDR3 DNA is TGTGCCAGCAGTGAAAGTATGGGACAGGGGTCTTACGAGCAGTACTTC. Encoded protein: CASSESMGQGSYEQYF.

CDR3 amino acids: CASSFDTGSTEAFF. DNA of the CDR3: TGTGCCAGCAGCTTCGACACAGGGAGTACTGAAGCTTTCTTT. The rearrangement joins TRBV7-9 to TRBJ1-1, with D possibly matching TRBD1 (6 bases). The length of the CDR3 is 14 residues. The germline V gene has CDR1 SEHNR and CDR2 FQNEAQ (reference sequence). V was clipped by 3 bases and J by 5 bases, with 13 bases between them.

CDR3 coding DNA: TGTGCCAGTAGTATAGGGACTGATAGCAATCAGCCCCAGCATTTT. Translating gives CASSIGTDSNQPQHF. J is TRBJ1-5 and V is TRBV19, with unresolved D. This CDR3 region has 15 residues. Germline V CDR1 and CDR2: LNHDA, SQIVND (reference sequence). V was pared by 1 base and J by 0 bases, with 7 bases between.